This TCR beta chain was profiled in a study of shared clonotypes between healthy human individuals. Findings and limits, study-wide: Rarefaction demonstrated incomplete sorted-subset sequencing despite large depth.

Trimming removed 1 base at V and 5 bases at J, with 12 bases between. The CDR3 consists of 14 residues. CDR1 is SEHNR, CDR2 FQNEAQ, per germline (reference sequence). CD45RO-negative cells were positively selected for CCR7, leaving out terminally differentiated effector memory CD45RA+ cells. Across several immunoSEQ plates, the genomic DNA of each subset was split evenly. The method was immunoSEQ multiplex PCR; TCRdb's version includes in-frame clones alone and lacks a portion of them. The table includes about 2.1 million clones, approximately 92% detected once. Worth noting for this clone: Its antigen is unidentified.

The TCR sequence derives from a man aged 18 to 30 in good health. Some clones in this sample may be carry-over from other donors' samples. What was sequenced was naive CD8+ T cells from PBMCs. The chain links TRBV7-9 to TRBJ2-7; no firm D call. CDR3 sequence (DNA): TGTGCCAGCAGCTTAGGCGGTCCAACCCACGAGCAGTACTTC. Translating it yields CASSLGGPTHEQYF. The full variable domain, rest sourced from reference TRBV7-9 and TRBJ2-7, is DTGVSQNPRHKITKRGQNVTFRCDPISEHNRLYWYRQTLGQGPEFLTYFQNEAQLEKSRLLSDRFSAERPKGSFSTLEIQRTEQGDSAMYLCASSLGGPTHEQYFGPGTRLTVT.